This is a list of T cell receptor beta chains from one sample in a study of blood T cell repertoires in COVID-19. Produced via immunoSEQ multiplex PCR; TCRdb's table is partial and in-frame only. The sample gives some 490,000 clones, roughly 85% of which show up once; roughly 3.1% is in the top ten. The material sequenced was peripheral blood. Source of these receptors: a human donor in a cohort sampled during active COVID-19. CDR3s include the opening cysteine and the closing phenylalanine or tryptophan. D genes are given only for firm matches. Some rows mark clone size as missing; the rest say once, few, many or name a class of expanded clone.

clone_size j_call v_call d_call cdr3_aa cdr3_nt
once TRBJ2-4 TRBV7-9 . CASSPSNIQYF TGTGCCAGCAGCCCCTCCAACATTCAGTACTTC
. TRBJ2-2 TRBV7-8 . CASSLQDTGELFF TGTGCCAGCAGCTTACAGGACACCGGGGAGCTGTTTTTT
. TRBJ2-7 TRBV5-8 . CASRRGPRGSYEQYF TGTGCCAGCAGAAGAGGCCCCAGGGGCTCCTACGAGCAGTACTTC
. TRBJ2-5 TRBV7-9 TRBD2 CASSLYGREGLETQYF TGTGCCAGCAGCTTATACGGGCGGGAGGGCTTGGAGACCCAGTACTTC
. TRBJ1-2 TRBV3-1/TRBV3-2 . CASSQASRLDGYTF TGTGCCAGCAGCCAAGCATCCAGGTTGGATGGCTACACCTTC
. TRBJ1-2 TRBV4-3 TRBD1 CASSQAEPGQGYGYTF TGCGCCAGCAGCCAAGCTGAACCGGGACAGGGTTATGGCTACACCTTC
. TRBJ1-5 TRBV19 . CASTRTGEGTPQHF TGTGCCAGTACCAGGACCGGGGAGGGGACGCCCCAGCATTTT
. TRBJ1-5 TRBV6-2/TRBV6-3 . CASSYQRDGNQPQHF TGTGCCAGCAGTTACCAGAGGGATGGCAATCAGCCCCAGCATTTT
. TRBJ2-7 TRBV5-8 . CASSFKLSNYYEQYF TGTGCCAGCAGCTTCAAACTAAGTAACTACTACGAGCAGTACTTC
. TRBJ1-5 TRBV19 . CASSMPKMLWAGPQHF TGTGCCAGTAGTATGCCCAAGATGTTGTGGGCCGGGCCCCAGCATTTT
. TRBJ1-1 TRBV20-1 . CSASAPEGLLNGAFF TGCAGTGCTAGTGCCCCGGAGGGACTCCTAAACGGGGCTTTCTTT
. TRBJ1-1 TRBV5-8 TRBD1 CASSQRYRGTENTEAFF TGTGCCAGCAGCCAGAGGTACCGAGGGACAGAGAACACTGAAGCTTTCTTT
. TRBJ1-1 TRBV4-3 . CASSQDRFWNTEAFF TGCGCCAGCAGCCAAGACAGGTTCTGGAACACTGAAGCTTTCTTT
. TRBJ2-1 TRBV5-4 TRBD2 CASSGGLADFNEQFF TGTGCCAGCAGCGGGGGACTAGCGGACTTCAATGAGCAGTTCTTC
once TRBJ2-3 TRBV11-2 . CASSLGDSGSSTDTQYF TGTGCCAGCAGCTTAGGGGACTCGGGATCTAGCACAGATACGCAGTATTTT
many TRBJ1-1 TRBV19 TRBD1 CASSATGTGNTEAFF TGTGCCAGTAGTGCGACCGGGACAGGGAACACTGAAGCTTTCTTT
. TRBJ1-1 TRBV5-6 . CASSLTGNMNTEAFF TGTGCCAGCAGCTTGACGGGGAACATGAACACTGAAGCTTTCTTT
. TRBJ1-5 TRBV21-1 . CASSPVRGTVSYSNQPQHF TGTGCCAGCAGCCCGGTGAGAGGGACAGTCTCTTATAGCAATCAGCCCCAGCATTTT
. TRBJ2-3 TRBV11-3 TRBD2 CASSPSGSTDTQYF TGTGCCAGCAGCCCTAGCGGGAGCACAGATACGCAGTATTTT
. TRBJ2-2 TRBV5-4 . CASSLRRGAGELFF TGTGCCAGCAGCTTGCGAAGGGGTGCCGGGGAGCTGTTTTTT
. TRBJ2-1 TRBV5-4 TRBD1 CASSSGGRSYNEQFF TGTGCCAGCAGCTCAGGGGGTAGGTCCTACAATGAGCAGTTCTTC
. TRBJ2-7 TRBV20-1 . CSASIRDSVWSSYEQYF TGCAGTGCTAGTATCCGGGACTCCGTTTGGAGCTCCTACGAGCAGTACTTC
. TRBJ2-7 TRBV7-9 TRBD2 CASTGLAGDLTPYF TGTGCCAGCACCGGACTAGCGGGAGATTTAACCCCGTACTTC
. TRBJ1-2 TRBV5-4 . CASSPRQPFGYTF TGTGCCAGCAGCCCAAGACAGCCGTTTGGCTACACCTTC
once TRBJ1-2 TRBV12-3/TRBV12-4 TRBD1 CASSPDRGRGYTF TGTGCCAGCAGTCCGGACAGGGGAAGAGGCTACACCTTC
. TRBJ1-2 TRBV6-5 . CASSTDRGAYYGYTF TGTGCCAGCAGTACTGACAGAGGTGCATATTATGGCTACACCTTC
. TRBJ1-6 TRBV28 . CASGGSSYNSPLHF TGTGCCAGCGGCGGCAGCTCCTATAATTCACCCCTCCACTTT
. TRBJ1-2 TRBV19 . CASSIQVNYGYTF TGTGCCAGTAGTATACAGGTTAACTATGGCTACACCTTC
once TRBJ1-5 TRBV28 TRBD1 CASRTELRTGVDQPQHF TGTGCCAGCAGGACTGAACTCCGGACAGGAGTAGATCAGCCCCAGCATTTT
. TRBJ2-5 TRBV11-3 . CASSLYSDETQYF TGTGCCAGCAGCCTCTATAGCGACGAGACCCAGTACTTC
. TRBJ2-2 TRBV7-9 TRBD1 CASSPTGFGELFF TGTGCCAGCAGCCCGACAGGGTTCGGGGAGCTGTTTTTT
few TRBJ2-3 TRBV6-5 . CASTLFIGADTQYF TGTGCCAGCACGTTGTTCATAGGGGCAGATACGCAGTATTTT
. TRBJ2-7 TRBV4-1 TRBD1 CASSYDRGSPYEQYF TGCGCCAGCAGCTACGACAGGGGGTCACCCTACGAGCAGTACTTC
. TRBJ2-5 TRBV9 TRBD1 CASSVGVADRGVETQYF TGTGCCAGCAGCGTAGGAGTGGCGGACAGGGGGGTGGAGACCCAGTACTTC
. TRBJ1-4 TRBV28 TRBD1 CASSGLGTAVDEKLFF TGTGCCAGCAGTGGCCTAGGGACAGCAGTGGATGAAAAACTGTTTTTT
. TRBJ1-2 TRBV4-2 . CASSSDRPYYGYTF TGTGCCAGCAGCAGCGACAGGCCGTACTATGGCTACACCTTC
. TRBJ1-1 TRBV7-2 . CASAGRTEAFF TGTGCCAGCGCAGGGAGGACTGAAGCTTTCTTT
. TRBJ2-5 TRBV29-1 TRBD1 CSGGQGRETQYF TGCAGCGGGGGACAGGGTCGAGAGACCCAGTACTTC
once TRBJ1-1 TRBV18 TRBD1 CASSDRGSRTEAFF TGTGCCAGCTCGGACAGGGGTAGTAGGACTGAAGCTTTCTTT
. TRBJ1-6 TRBV5-6 TRBD1 CASSHDRGGNSPLHF TGTGCCAGCAGCCACGACAGGGGTGGAAATTCACCCCTCCACTTT
. TRBJ1-2 TRBV19 . CASSIGGPYGYTF TGTGCCAGTAGTATCGGAGGGCCCTATGGCTACACCTTC
. TRBJ1-5 TRBV15 . CATSRDRGSNQPQHF TGTGCCACCAGCAGAGATCGCGGTAGCAATCAGCCCCAGCATTTT
. TRBJ1-2 TRBV7-9 . CASSLETALGYTF TGTGCCAGCAGCTTAGAGACTGCTCTTGGCTACACCTTC
once TRBJ2-1 TRBV27 TRBD2 CASSFGLAGAYNEQFF TGTGCCAGCAGTTTTGGACTAGCGGGAGCCTACAATGAGCAGTTCTTC